The T cell receptor (beta chain) under discussion was sequenced for a study of T cells after yellow fever vaccination. Each CDR3 protein gets one entry after TCRdb re-called the 5' RACE reads with MiXCR. There are around 160,000 distinct CDR3 sequences in the sample; around 7% occur only once, and under 3% lies in the top ten. Study-wide results and limits: Though it reached lower strength, the secondary response hit its peak faster, day 5 versus 15.

This clonotype has only a few counts. The antigen remains unidentified. This TCR derives from a man in his late teens or twenties who received the YFV17D yellow fever vaccine. The sample in question was CD4+ T cells sorted from PBMCs, obtained around 5 days after the first yellow fever vaccination.

The CDR3 spells CASSIHPGQGSYNEQFF. CDR3 DNA sequence: TGTGCCAGTAGTATTCACCCAGGACAGGGATCCTACAATGAGCAGTTCTTC. J is TRBJ2-1 and V is TRBV19; 8 bases agree with TRBD1. The CDR3 is made up of 17 amino acids. The trim removed 3 bases at V and 1 base at J, leaving 8 bases unmatched. Germline values: CDR1 LNHDA, CDR2 SQIVND (reference sequence). The full variable domain, its missing parts supplied by reference TRBV19 and TRBJ2-1, is DGGITQSPKYLFRKEGQNVTLSCEQNLNHDAMYWYRQDPGQGLRLIYYSQIVNDFQKGDIAEGYSVSREKKESFPLTVTSAQKNPTAFYLCASSIHPGQGSYNEQFFGPGTRLTVL.